These 5 T cell receptor beta chains came from one sample sequenced in a study of identical twins. One entry per CDR3 protein, called by TCRdb with MiXCR from the 5' RACE reads. The data contain roughly 700,000 distinct CDR3 sequences, 8.6% of them singletons. The same sample was also used in a study of yellow fever vaccine responses in identical twins.

Input material: PBMCs. Every receptor here comes from a woman in her late teens or twenties in good health.

The rearrangement joins TRBV24-1 to TRBJ1-2, with TRBD1 as a possible D gene (6 bases). The CDR3 runs to 14 residues. Germline V lookup: CDR1 KGHDR, CDR2 SFDVKD. Trimming left V 3 bases short and J 5 bases short, with 12 bases between. For the CDR3, the DNA is TGTGCCACCAGTGATCCTCAGGGGTTTTATGGCTACACCTTC. As protein: CATSDPQGFYGYTF.

The chain has TRBV23-1 and TRBJ2-5; the D is unclear. TRBV23-1 is identified as an open reading frame with a role that is uncertain. Trimming took off 7 bases at V and 0 bases at J, with 15 bases between the two ends. The CDR3 has 15 amino acids. DNA of the CDR3: TGCGCCAGCACTTCTGCGCAGCCGTACCAAGAGACCCAGTACTTC. Amino acids: CASTSAQPYQETQYF.

This clonotype occurred many times. This chain links TRBV7-9 with TRBJ2-1; D gene ambiguous. Germline assignment: CDR1 SEHNR and CDR2 FQNEAQ (reference sequence). The CDR3 contains 15 residues. With 5 bases removed from V and 0 bases from J, the gap between germline ends came to 11 bases. CDR3: CASSRIPSSYNEQFF. The CDR3 nucleotides are TGTGCCAGCAGCAGAATACCGAGCTCCTACAATGAGCAGTTCTTC.

V usage is TRBV2 and J usage is TRBJ1-2; D perhaps matches TRBD1 (5 bases). Germline CDR1 is SNHLY and CDR2 is FYNNEI. This CDR3 region has 14 residues. V was pared by 6 bases and J by 0 bases, with 11 bases between. The CDR3, as DNA: TGTGCCAGCAGGGGAGACAGTTCTAACTATGGCTACACCTTC. It translates to CASRGDSSNYGYTF.

This rearrangement joins TRBV6-5 to TRBJ1-1; D remains ambiguous. This CDR3 is 17 amino acids long. The V end was cut by 0 bases, the J end by 2 bases, with 16 bases between. Looked up from germline, CDR1 is MNHEY and CDR2 is SVGAGI. CDR3: CASSYSTFAGPNTEAFF. CDR3 in DNA: TGTGCCAGCAGTTACTCGACGTTTGCAGGCCCAAACACTGAAGCTTTCTTT.